The clone carrying this T cell receptor (beta chain) turned up a few times. This sample stems from a study of response to subunit inactivated influenza vaccine. From the RT-PCR reads, TCRdb called clonotypes with MiXCR, one entry per CDR3 protein. This sample carries over 650,000 distinct CDR3 sequences, approximately 17% of them seen once, and the ten largest clones take roughly 10%. Germline V gene sequence: CDR1 MGHDK, CDR2 SYGVNS. V lost 6 bases, J lost 10 bases, and 13 bases lay in between. This CDR3 contains 13 residues. Sequencing was performed on PBMCs from blood, taken 4 to 6 days after vaccination. V is TRBV25-1 and J is TRBJ1-6; D is undetermined. This clonotype was obtained from a man aged 45-65 years who received an inactivated influenza vaccine. Written as DNA, the CDR3 is TGTGCCAGCAGGCACGTCGAGGGATCACCCCTCCACTTT. Its translation is CASRHVEGSPLHF.